Each of the 4 T cell receptor beta chains below was sequenced from the same sample in a study of blood T cell repertoires in COVID-19. The assay was immunoSEQ multiplex PCR, and TCRdb's table has in-frame clones only and misses some. The table has about 350,000 clones, roughly 90% seen once. Sequenced material: peripheral blood. These receptors were obtained from a woman aged 60-70 years with COVID-19, enrolled during active disease.

The chain recombines TRBV7-9 with TRBJ2-2, with 9 bases lining up with TRBD1. CDR3 size: 17 residues. The germline CDR1 and CDR2 sequences are SEHNR and FQNEAQ (reference sequence). With 5 bases clipped from V and 2 bases from J, the junction kept 9 bases outside the gene matches. CDR3 residues: CASSTGQGDPNTGELFF. DNA for the CDR3: TGTGCCAGCAGCACGGGACAGGGCGACCCCAACACCGGGGAGCTGTTTTTT.

This chain uses TRBV28 with TRBJ2-1, with D possibly matching TRBD1 (5 bases). The CDR3 runs 15 residues. Germline-derived CDR1 and CDR2 are MDHEN and SYDVKM. The V end lost 5 bases, the J end lost 0 bases, and 11 bases lay between the germline ends. CDR3 amino acids: CASSAGSSSYNEQFF. In nucleotides, the CDR3 is TGTGCCAGCAGTGCAGGGTCCTCCTCCTACAATGAGCAGTTCTTC.

The chain combines TRBV5-1 with TRBJ2-3, with D possibly matching TRBD1 (6 bases). The CDR3 runs to 15 residues. Per germline, CDR1 SGHRS and CDR2 YFSETQ. V gave up 4 bases and J gave up 4 bases, with 16 bases separating them. The CDR3 DNA reads TGCGCCAGCAGCCTGGAAAGTTGGGGGCCAGATACGCAGTATTTT. It is translated as CASSLESWGPDTQYF.

In its sample, this clone was seen a few times. The rearrangement uses TRBV21-1 and TRBJ1-6; the table's D call of TRBD1 was not tested on the DNA. TRBV21-1 is a recognized pseudogene. The CDR3 runs to 15 residues. This chain's CDR3 is CASSKTQGTGSPLHF. In DNA, the CDR3 is TGTGCCAGCAGCAAAACACAGGGAACTGGTTCACCCCTCCACTTT.